Presented here are 18 T cell receptor beta chains from one specimen sequenced in a study of response to subunit inactivated influenza vaccine. TCRdb re-called the RT-PCR reads through MiXCR, storing one row per CDR3 protein. The table has almost 250,000 distinct CDR3 sequences, 9% to 15% seen once. The starting material was non-naive T cells sorted from PBMCs, obtained 14 to 15 days before vaccination. These receptors were obtained from a man aged 45-65 years who received an inactivated influenza vaccine.

This clonotype came up a few times. This chain uses TRBV4-3 with TRBJ2-7, with D hard to call. The germline V and J ends were trimmed by 0 bases and 1 base, with 10 bases remaining between them. This CDR3 spans 15 amino acids. Germline CDR1 and CDR2: LGHNA and YSLEER. This chain's CDR3 is CASSQDRQVSYEQYF. Here the CDR3 DNA reads TGCGCCAGCAGCCAAGATCGTCAGGTTTCCTACGAGCAGTACTTC.

This clonotype has ten or more counts. The gene calls are TRBV20-1 and TRBJ2-3; 7 bases map to TRBD1. Germline CDR1 reads DFQATT; CDR2 reads SNEGSKA (reference sequence). CDR3 length: 14 amino acids. V lost 1 base, J lost 6 bases, and 7 bases stayed unmatched. The CDR3 reads CSARGVRGPDTQYF. CDR3 nucleotides: TGCAGTGCTAGAGGGGTGAGGGGGCCCGATACGCAGTATTTT.

The J gene is TRBJ1-1, the V gene TRBV5-5; tentative D call: TRBD1 (6 bases). Trimming removed 0 bases at V and 5 bases at J, with 11 bases between. In germline, CDR1 is SGHKS, CDR2 YYEKEE (reference sequence). The CDR3 covers 14 residues. CDR3 DNA: TGTGCCAGCAGCTTGGAGTCAGGGGAAACTGAAGCTTTCTTT. This codes for CASSLESGETEAFF. Combining the CDR3 with reference TRBV5-5 and TRBJ1-1 gives the whole variable domain DAGVTQSPTHLIKTRGQQVTLRCSPISGHKSVSWYQQVLGQGPQFIFQYYEKEERGRGNFPDRFSARQFPNYSSELNVNALLLGDSALYLCASSLESGETEAFFGQGTRLTVV.

The chain links TRBV25-1 to TRBJ1-3; D unclear. V lost 5 bases and J lost 6, with 11 bases in between. Germline assignment: CDR1 MGHDK and CDR2 SYGVNS. The length of the CDR3 is 13 residues. CDR3 region: CASSPGLQNTIYF. The CDR3 region has the DNA TGTGCCAGCAGTCCCGGGCTACAAAACACCATATATTTT.

This clonotype has more than one count but fewer than ten. V gene TRBV6-5 combines with J gene TRBJ1-2; possibly TRBD1 for D (5 bases). This CDR3 is built from 15 residues. Trimming left V 3 bases short and J 8 bases short, with 19 bases between. The germline CDR1 and CDR2 sequences are MNHEY and SVGAGI. CDR3 amino acids: CASSYLQGLTKGYTF. CDR3 nucleotides: TGTGCCAGCAGTTATTTGCAGGGATTAACGAAGGGCTACACCTTC.

The chain carries TRBV10-2 and TRBJ1-5; D not certain. The germline gives CDR1 WSHSY, CDR2 SAAADI. Deletions cut 2 bases from V and 5 bases from J, with 7 bases between. This CDR3 is 13 amino acids long. This CDR3 is CASSEQLYQPQHF. The CDR3 DNA follows: TGCGCCAGCAGTGAGCAGTTGTATCAGCCCCAGCATTTT.

V and J are TRBV20-1 and TRBJ2-3; 7 bases match TRBD2. The CDR3 is made up of 14 amino acids. CDR1 is DFQATT, CDR2 SNEGSKA, per germline (reference sequence). J gave up 5 bases and V 1 base, and 6 bases lay outside the gene matches. The CDR3 is CSARGSSGIDTQYF. The CDR3 coding sequence is TGCAGTGCTAGAGGGTCTAGCGGAATAGATACGCAGTATTTT.

This clonotype was seen more than once but under ten times. The chain has TRBV12-3 or TRBV12-4 and TRBJ1-1, with D uncertain. The V end was cut by 5 bases, the J end by 3 bases, with 10 bases between. This CDR3 contains 13 residues. In DNA, the CDR3 is TGTGCCAGCAGTCTTCAAAGACACACTGAAGCTTTCTTT. Residues: CASSLQRHTEAFF.

The chain recombines TRBV28 with TRBJ1-4; TRBD1 agrees at 7 bases. The length of the CDR3 is 14 residues. The V gene's germline CDR1 is MDHEN and CDR2 SYDVKM. J lost 7 bases, V lost 2 bases, and 4 bases had no gene match. The CDR3 DNA follows: TGTGCCAGCAGTTTAAACAGGGGCCTTGAAAAACTGTTTTTT. As protein: CASSLNRGLEKLFF.

This clonotype was observed at least ten times. The rearrangement uses TRBV5-6 and TRBJ2-1; D may be TRBD2 (6 bases). Per germline, CDR1 SGHDT and CDR2 YYEEEE. The CDR3 sequence is 12 residues long. V was shortened by 3 bases and J by 9 bases, with 10 bases between the two germline ends. This CDR3 is CASSWGSGEQFF. CDR3 nucleotide sequence: TGTGCCAGCAGCTGGGGTAGCGGTGAGCAGTTCTTC.

This clonotype was detected only a few times. This chain connects TRBV6-1 to TRBJ2-1; 16 nucleotides align to TRBD2. Germline V gene sequence: CDR1 MNHNS, CDR2 SASEGT. CDR3 length: 18 amino acids. After removal of 7 bases from V and 9 bases from J, the junction contained 15 bases not matched to a gene. DNA for the CDR3: TGTGCCAGCAACACAAGAGGGACTAGCGGGGGGGCTGGGGGTGAGCAGTTCTTC. Amino acids: CASNTRGTSGGAGGEQFF.

This clonotype was counted many times. V is TRBV29-1 and J is TRBJ2-2, with TRBD1 matching 11 bases. Germline CDR1 and CDR2: SQVTM and ANQGSEA. The CDR3 runs to 14 residues. After removal of 4 bases from V and 5 bases from J, the junction contained 3 bases not matched to a gene. CDR3 DNA sequence: TGCAGCGTTGCTGGACAGGGGGCTACCGGGGAGCTGTTTTTT. Translation: CSVAGQGATGELFF.

This clonotype was detected a few times. The V gene is TRBV7-9, the J gene TRBJ2-1; D not certain. Germline loops: CDR1 SEHNR, CDR2 FQNEAQ (reference sequence). CDR3 size: 14 residues. Trimming pared 4 bases from V and 0 bases from J, leaving 7 bases between. The CDR3 is CASSWEGSYNEQFF. As DNA, the CDR3 is TGTGCCAGCAGCTGGGAAGGCTCCTACAATGAGCAGTTCTTC. The whole variable domain, remainder taken from reference TRBV7-9 and TRBJ2-1, is DTGVSQNPRHKITKRGQNVTFRCDPISEHNRLYWYRQTLGQGPEFLTYFQNEAQLEKSRLLSDRFSAERPKGSFSTLEIQRTEQGDSAMYLCASSWEGSYNEQFFGPGTRLTVL.

The V call is TRBV18, the J call TRBJ2-3; D remains unclear. In germline, CDR1 is KGHSH, CDR2 LQKENI. This CDR3 has 13 residues. The V and J ends lost 4 bases and 4 bases respectively, with 9 bases between them. CDR3 region: CASSRPGSDTQYF. In DNA, the CDR3 is TGTGCCAGCTCACGGCCGGGCTCAGATACGCAGTATTTT.

The chain links TRBV5-1 to TRBJ2-5; perhaps TRBD1 as D (5 bases). Trimming shortened V by 1 base and J by 0 bases, and 13 bases separated the two germline ends. The CDR3 totals 16 residues. The V gene's germline CDR1 is SGHRS and CDR2 YFSETQ. In DNA, the CDR3 is TGCGCCAGCAGCTTGATCAGGGAAAGAGACCAAGAGACCCAGTACTTC. The encoded protein is CASSLIRERDQETQYF.

This clonotype was detected only a few times. The rearrangement uses TRBV20-1 and TRBJ2-1; possible D gene TRBD1, 5 bases. Trimming took 6 bases from V and 3 from J, leaving 24 bases between them. This CDR3 comprises 17 residues. Germline loops: CDR1 DFQATT, CDR2 SNEGSKA (reference sequence). This CDR3 reads CSAPREQTRVSYNEQFF. The CDR3 bases are TGCAGTGCCCCGAGAGAGCAGACCAGGGTAAGCTACAATGAGCAGTTCTTC.

This clonotype turned up a few times. The V and J genes are TRBV7-2 and TRBJ1-5; the D is unclear. This CDR3 is 14 amino acids long. Deletions cut 4 bases from V and 1 base from J, with 8 bases between. Germline V gene sequence: CDR1 SGHTA, CDR2 FQGNSA. The CDR3 is CASSSQASNQPQHF. CDR3 coding DNA: TGTGCCAGCAGCTCGCAGGCGAGCAATCAGCCCCAGCATTTT.

The genes are TRBV2 and TRBJ2-5; no clear D gene. The CDR3 has 13 amino acids. The V and J ends lost 4 bases and 6 bases respectively, with 12 bases between them. Germline V CDR1 and CDR2: SNHLY, FYNNEI. The CDR3 protein is CASSVNPAQTQYF. The CDR3 region has the DNA TGTGCCAGCAGTGTGAACCCCGCCCAGACCCAGTACTTC.